The 18 T cell receptor beta chains given below trace back to one sample, sequenced in a study of cytomegalovirus exposure and HLA in healthy donors. The PCR made use of 60 Vbeta and 13 Jbeta primers. Assay used: immunoSEQ multiplex PCR; TCRdb lists only in-frame clones, some missing. This sample's table reports fewer than 100,000 clones. The sample taken for sequencing was PBMCs. All receptors derive from a man aged 50-60 years in good health and CMV-seronegative.

The J gene is TRBJ2-3, the V gene TRBV7-9; 8 bases are a match to TRBD1. The ends lost 6 bases at V and 2 bases at J; junction bases unmatched: 10. From germline, CDR1 is SEHNR and CDR2 FQNEAQ (reference sequence). CDR3 size: 16 residues. This chain's CDR3 is CASRGRTGWHTDTQYF. CDR3 sequence (DNA): TGTGCCAGCAGAGGCAGGACAGGGTGGCACACAGATACGCAGTATTTT.

This chain joins TRBV6-6 and TRBJ2-1; 9 bases are shared with TRBD1. The CDR3 contains 12 residues. V trimming: 7 bases; J trimming: 8 bases; junction bases outside the gene matches: 3. CDR1 is MNHNY and CDR2 is SVGAGI in the germline V gene (reference sequence). The CDR3: CASMGQGYEQFF. The CDR3 bases are TGTGCCAGCATGGGACAGGGATATGAGCAGTTCTTC.

The chain employs TRBV29-1 and TRBJ2-3, with D possibly matching TRBD2 (6 bases). There are 15 residues in the CDR3. The ends were cut back, 4 bases at V and 4 bases at J, with 18 bases in the middle. Per germline, CDR1 SQVTM and CDR2 ANQGSEA. The DNA for the CDR3 is TGCAGCGTTGTCGGGGGTCTCCTCGGGTCAGATACGCAGTATTTT. It yields the protein CSVVGGLLGSDTQYF.

CDR3 in amino acids: CASSPQAGIHTDTQYF. The CDR3 nucleotides read TGCGCCAGCAGCCCCCAAGCGGGCATCCACACAGATACGCAGTATTTT. This chain uses TRBV4-1 with TRBJ2-3; a weak D match, TRBD2 (6 bases). This CDR3 spans 16 amino acids. V lost 4 bases and J lost 2, with 16 bases in between. The germline CDR1 and CDR2 sequences are MGHRA and YSYEKL.

The chain couples TRBV6-1 to TRBJ2-1; 9 bases fit TRBD2. Losses at the gene ends were 2 bases for V and 8 bases for J; bases not matched to a gene: 13. Germline V gene sequence: CDR1 MNHNS, CDR2 SASEGT. There are 17 residues in the CDR3. CDR3 nucleotides: TGTGCCAGCAGTGAAAGGTGGCGGGGGGGCCTCCCCCATGAGCAGTTCTTC. This translates into CASSERWRGGLPHEQFF.

This chain links TRBV19 with TRBJ2-1; the match to TRBD1 covers 10 bases. The CDR3 is 14 residues long. Germline V CDR1 and CDR2: LNHDA, SQIVND (reference sequence). V shed 6 bases and J 6 bases; nucleotides not matched to a gene: 5. CDR3 in amino acids: CASSDDRGLNEQFF. The CDR3 DNA reads as TGTGCCAGTAGCGACGACAGGGGGCTCAATGAGCAGTTCTTC.

CDR3 amino acids: CASSQAAAGITDTQYF. CDR3 DNA: TGCGCCAGCAGCCAGGCGGCAGCGGGGATCACAGATACGCAGTATTTT. This sequence joins TRBV4-3 and TRBJ2-3, with TRBD2 matching over 7 bases. The V gene's germline CDR1 is LGHNA and CDR2 YSLEER. The CDR3 extends over 16 amino acids. V lost 3 bases, J lost 2 bases, and 8 bases stayed unmatched.

The chain employs TRBV5-4 and TRBJ1-4; D ambiguous. Trimming shortened V by 3 bases and J by 6 bases, and 18 bases separated the two germline ends. CDR3 length: 16 amino acids. Germline CDR1 is SGHNT and CDR2 is YYREEE (reference sequence). Written as DNA, the CDR3 is TGTGCCAGCAGCTCAGCCCCTGCCCAGAGGTATGAAAAACTGTTTTTT. Protein sequence: CASSSAPAQRYEKLFF.

This rearrangement joins TRBV15 to TRBJ2-3; possible D gene TRBD2, 5 bases. CDR3 length: 20 residues. Trimming left V 1 base short and J 0 bases short, with 23 bases between. The germline V gene has CDR1 LNHNV and CDR2 YYDKDF (reference sequence). CDR3 DNA: TGTGCCACCAGCAGAGTTGGAACTCGAAGCCGGGGAGTTAGCACAGATACGCAGTATTTT. It encodes CATSRVGTRSRGVSTDTQYF. The whole variable domain, remainder taken from reference TRBV15 and TRBJ2-3, is DAMVIQNPRYQVTQFGKPVTLSCSQTLNHNVMYWYQQKSSQAPKLLFHYYDKDFNNEADTPDNFQSRRPNTSFCFLDIRSPGLGDTAMYLCATSRVGTRSRGVSTDTQYFGPGTRLTVL.

V and J are TRBV4-1 and TRBJ2-7; a possible D gene is TRBD2 (6 bases). The CDR3 extends over 14 amino acids. Germline values: CDR1 MGHRA, CDR2 YSYEKL. V lost 4 bases and J 5 bases, leaving 15 bases between the germline ends. CDR3 in amino acids: CASSLRGLENEQYF. DNA for the CDR3: TGCGCCAGCAGCCTGCGGGGACTCGAGAACGAGCAGTACTTC.

This chain links TRBV6-5 with TRBJ2-7; D unclear. Germline CDR1 is MNHEY and CDR2 is SVGAGI. Trimming removed 5 bases at V and 4 bases at J, with 12 bases between. This CDR3 has 13 residues. The CDR3 DNA follows: TGTGCCAGCAGTAATCCCTATCTGTACGAGCAGTACTTC. This encodes CASSNPYLYEQYF.

V is TRBV7-3 and J is TRBJ2-2; 8 bases agree with TRBD2. J was trimmed by 6 bases and V by 9 bases; bases with no gene match: 9. CDR1 is SGHTA, CDR2 FQGTGA, per germline. This CDR3 spans 14 amino acids. CDR3 sequence reads: CASRNSGASGELFF. The CDR3 DNA sequence: TGTGCCAGTAGAAATAGCGGGGCGTCCGGGGAGCTGTTTTTT.

This chain uses TRBV6-6 with TRBJ2-7; 10 bases match TRBD2. Trimming cost V 4 bases and J 1 base; bases outside gene matches: 4. Per the germline V gene, CDR1 is MNHNY and CDR2 is SVGAGI (reference sequence). The CDR3 consists of 15 residues. Written as DNA, the CDR3 is TGTGCCAGCAGTTTCTTAGCGGGAGGATCCTACGAGCAGTACTTC. Translation gives CASSFLAGGSYEQYF.

This chain joins TRBV5-4 and TRBJ2-5, with TRBD1 identical over 8 bases. This CDR3 is 14 amino acids long. Germline values: CDR1 SGHNT, CDR2 YYREEE (reference sequence). Trimming took 4 bases from V and 4 from J; bases not matched to a gene: 6. This chain's CDR3 is CASSPRQGRETQYF. In nucleotides, the CDR3 is TGTGCCAGCAGCCCAAGACAGGGGAGAGAGACCCAGTACTTC. The full variable domain, rest sourced from reference TRBV5-4 and TRBJ2-5, is ETGVTQSPTHLIKTRGQQVTLRCSSQSGHNTVSWYQQALGQGPQFIFQYYREEENGRGNFPPRFSGLQFPNYSSELNVNALELDDSALYLCASSPRQGRETQYFGPGTRLLVL.

The genes are TRBV4-3 and TRBJ2-1, with 9 bases aligning to TRBD2. In germline, CDR1 is LGHNA, CDR2 YSLEER. The V and J ends lost 0 bases and 4 bases, in that order; junction bases with no gene match: 4. This CDR3 has 16 amino acids. The CDR3 DNA follows: TGCGCCAGCAGCCAAGATTTGGCGGGGGGGTACAATGAGCAGTTCTTC. It specifies CASSQDLAGGYNEQFF.

The rearrangement joins TRBV5-1 to TRBJ2-5; 8 bases match TRBD1. Germline CDR1 is SGHRS and CDR2 is YFSETQ. The CDR3 is made up of 14 amino acids. Germline trimming cut 4 bases from V and 3 bases from J; bases unmatched to any gene: 5. The CDR3 DNA follows: TGCGCCAGCAGCCTACGGACAGGGAAAGAGACCCAGTACTTC. Amino acids: CASSLRTGKETQYF.

V is TRBV5-6 and J is TRBJ1-5; D is possibly TRBD1 (6 bases). Germline V gene data show CDR1 as SGHDT and CDR2 as YYEEEE. This CDR3 contains 15 residues. The V and J ends lost 0 bases and 4 bases respectively, with 11 bases between them. CDR3 sequence reads: CASSLGVQGNQPQHF. The DNA for the CDR3 is TGTGCCAGCAGCTTGGGGGTTCAGGGGAATCAGCCCCAGCATTTT.

The rearrangement links TRBV2 to TRBJ1-1; D call uncertain. The germline CDR1 and CDR2 sequences are SNHLY and FYNNEI. The V and J ends lost 6 bases and 7 bases respectively, with 12 bases between them. The CDR3 has 12 amino acids. The CDR3 region is CASREGVIEAFF. CDR3 DNA sequence: TGTGCCAGCAGGGAGGGAGTGATTGAAGCTTTCTTT.